Each of the 10 T cell receptor beta chains below was sequenced from the same sample in a study of shared clonotypes between healthy human individuals (dated by TCRdb to about 2020). Library creation used the immunoSEQ multiplex PCR assay. In its TCRdb copy, this immuneACCESS table keeps in-frame sequences only and misses some clones. Where compared with another copy, unresolved V genes explain less than half of these, and the others have no known cause. The sample table contains about 1.5 million clones; only one count was recorded for 98% of them. The leading ten clones occupy roughly 0.45% of the sample. The sample comprised naive CD4+ T cells sorted from blood. The intended sense of this specimen's cell subset or site label: CD45RA+ positively selected. The receptors derive from a man aged 30-40 years in good health.

The CDR3 here is CASSEGVGQPQHF. The CDR3 nucleotides are TGCGCCAGCAGTGAGGGGGTAGGCCAGCCCCAGCATTTT. The chain combines TRBV10-1 with TRBJ1-5; D unclear. Germline V CDR1 and CDR2: WNHNN, SYGVQD (reference sequence). The CDR3 covers 13 residues. Trimming pared 2 bases from V and 7 bases from J, leaving 9 bases between.

V is TRBV27 and J is TRBJ2-3; 11 bases map to TRBD2. The CDR3 extends over 16 amino acids. Germline CDR1 is MNHEY and CDR2 is SMNVEV (reference sequence). V lost 5 bases to trimming and J lost 3 bases; unmatched junction nucleotides: 7. The DNA of the CDR3 is TGTGCCAGCAGTCTCGCCTCTAGCGGGAGGACAGATACGCAGTATTTT. It encodes CASSLASSGRTDTQYF.

V usage is TRBV2 and J usage is TRBJ2-5, with 10 nucleotides matching TRBD1. The CDR3 runs 15 residues. CDR1 SNHLY and CDR2 FYNNEI come from the germline V gene. Losses at the gene ends were 0 bases for V and 7 bases for J; bases not matched to a gene: 5. This chain's CDR3 is CASSEALGTGATQYF. The CDR3 coding sequence is TGTGCCAGCAGTGAAGCGCTTGGGACAGGGGCGACCCAGTACTTC.

The genes are TRBV19 and TRBJ2-7; D might be TRBD1 or TRBD2, each matching 5 bases. From germline, CDR1 is LNHDA and CDR2 SQIVND (reference sequence). V gave up 3 bases and J gave up 5 bases, with 11 bases separating them. The CDR3 runs 13 residues. CDR3 amino acids: CASSIAWDDEQYF. The CDR3 nucleotides read TGTGCCAGTAGTATTGCTTGGGACGACGAGCAGTACTTC.

This clone came up once. The chain employs TRBV9 and TRBJ2-1; 8 bases are a match to TRBD2. The V gene's germline CDR1 is SGDLS and CDR2 YYNGEE. Trimming cost V 0 bases and J 0 bases; bases outside gene matches: 8. There are 18 residues in the CDR3. CDR3 sequence: CASSVVTSGGSSYNEQFF. The CDR3 DNA follows: TGTGCCAGCAGCGTAGTGACCAGCGGGGGAAGCTCCTACAATGAGCAGTTCTTC.

The rearrangement links TRBV4-1 to TRBJ1-4; possibly TRBD1 for D (6 bases). The V end was cut by 1 base, the J end by 7 bases, with 13 bases between. CDR3 length: 15 residues. CDR1 is MGHRA and CDR2 is YSYEKL in the germline V gene. The CDR3 sequence is CASSQASQGREKLFF. The CDR3 coding sequence is TGCGCCAGCAGCCAAGCGTCACAGGGACGTGAAAAACTGTTTTTT.

The chain combines TRBV5-6 with TRBJ2-7; possibly TRBD1 for D (6 bases). CDR3 length equals 15 residues. Trimming stripped 5 bases from V and 1 base from J, with 16 bases between. Germline V CDR1 and CDR2: SGHDT, YYEEEE. CDR3 sequence reads: CASSPGGEESYEQYF. As DNA, the CDR3 is TGTGCCAGCAGTCCTGGGGGCGAAGAATCCTACGAGCAGTACTTC.

This chain uses TRBV18 with TRBJ1-2; D is ambiguous. Germline V gene sequence: CDR1 KGHSH, CDR2 LQKENI. The CDR3 contains 15 residues. Trimming left V 3 bases short and J 0 bases short, with 11 bases between. The CDR3 region is CASSPLDGPNYGYTF. In DNA form, the CDR3 reads TGTGCCAGCTCACCGCTAGACGGTCCTAACTATGGCTACACCTTC.

The rearrangement joins TRBV28 to TRBJ2-1; tentatively, D is TRBD2 (7 bases). Trimming took 6 bases from V and 9 from J, leaving 30 bases between them. Per the germline V gene, CDR1 is MDHEN and CDR2 is SYDVKM. The CDR3 is 18 amino acids. This chain's CDR3 is CASRYSGGGRRDMGEQFF. CDR3 in DNA: TGTGCCAGCAGATACTCCGGGGGAGGGCGAAGGGACATGGGTGAGCAGTTCTTC.

The chain couples TRBV7-2 to TRBJ2-7, with D unclear. CDR1 SGHTA and CDR2 FQGNSA come from the germline V gene. V lost 3 bases, J lost 3 bases, and 15 bases lay in between. CDR3 size: 15 residues. The CDR3 DNA sequence: TGTGCCAGCAGCTTCACTCCCGGGCGGAACTACGAGCAGTACTTC. Its protein is CASSFTPGRNYEQYF.